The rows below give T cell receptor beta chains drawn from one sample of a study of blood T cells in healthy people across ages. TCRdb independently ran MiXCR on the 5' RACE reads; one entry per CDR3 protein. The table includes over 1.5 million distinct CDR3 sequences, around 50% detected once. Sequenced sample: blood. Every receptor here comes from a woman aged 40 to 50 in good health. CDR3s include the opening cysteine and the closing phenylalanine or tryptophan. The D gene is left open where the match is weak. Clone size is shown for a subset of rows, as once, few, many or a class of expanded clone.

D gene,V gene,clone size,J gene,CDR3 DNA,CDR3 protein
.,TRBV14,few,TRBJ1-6,TGTGCCAGCAGCCAAGTCACAGGGCCTAATTCACCCCTCCACTTT,CASSQVTGPNSPLHF
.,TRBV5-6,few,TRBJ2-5,TGTGCCAGCAGCTTGGGAAGTATCCAAGAGACCCAGTACTTC,CASSLGSIQETQYF
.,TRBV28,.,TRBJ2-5,TGTGCCAGCACCCTGGAGTCCGAAGCCGGACAGGAGACCCAGTACTTC,CASTLESEAGQETQYF
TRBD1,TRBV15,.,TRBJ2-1,TGTGCCACCAGCAGGGACAGGCTTGAGCAGTTCTTC,CATSRDRLEQFF
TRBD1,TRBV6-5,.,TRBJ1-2,TGTGCTAGCACCGGCCGGGCAGGGGGAGGCTATGGCTACACCTTC,CASTGRAGGGYGYTF
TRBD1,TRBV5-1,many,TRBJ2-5,TGTGCCAGCAGTTCCGGACAGGGTCGAGAGACCCAGTACTTC,CASSSGQGRETQYF
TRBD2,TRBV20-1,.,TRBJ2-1,TGCAGTGCTAGAGGAATCTCCGGACTAGCGGGAGAGACCCAGTTCTTC,CSARGISGLAGETQFF
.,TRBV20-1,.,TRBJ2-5,TGCAGTGCTAGTGTGGTCCTAGAAATACAAGAGACCCAGTACTTC,CSASVVLEIQETQYF
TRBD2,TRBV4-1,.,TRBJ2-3,TGCGCCAGCAGCCAAGGGCCAGCGGGGCGGGGGTATACGCAGTATTTT,CASSQGPAGRGYTQYF
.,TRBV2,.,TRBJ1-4,TGTGCCAGCAGTGAATGGGCGGGGAATGAAAAACTGTTTTTT,CASSEWAGNEKLFF
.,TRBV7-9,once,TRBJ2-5,TGTGCCAGCAGCCCCATTGGGACTGAGGATAAGACCCAGTACTTC,CASSPIGTEDKTQYF
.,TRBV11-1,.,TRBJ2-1,TGTGCCAGCGGGGGGGCCGTCGACAATGAGCAGTTCTTC,CASGGAVDNEQFF
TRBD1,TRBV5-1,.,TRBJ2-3,TGCGCCAGCAGCGGGGTTGGACAGGGGGCTTGGCCTAGCACGGATACGCAGTATTTT,CASSGVGQGAWPSTDTQYF
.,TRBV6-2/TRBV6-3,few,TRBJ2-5,TGTGCCAGCAGCTTCGCGGGGGCTCGAGAGACCCAGTACTTC,CASSFAGARETQYF
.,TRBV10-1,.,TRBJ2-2,TGCGCCAGCAGTGCCCAGAACACCGGGGAGCTGTTTTTT,CASSAQNTGELFF
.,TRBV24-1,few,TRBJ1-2,TGTGCCACCAGTGACCCTGACTTTGGGTATGGCTACACCTTC,CATSDPDFGYGYTF
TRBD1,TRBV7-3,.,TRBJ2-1,TGTGCCAGCAGCTTATACTTTGTAGGACAGGGTGAATTCGGTGAGCAGTTCTTC,CASSLYFVGQGEFGEQFF
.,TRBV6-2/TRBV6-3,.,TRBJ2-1,TGTGCCAGCAGCTATGAGACCCAGTTCTTC,CASSYETQFF
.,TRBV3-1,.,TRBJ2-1,TGTGCCAGCAGCCAAGATGAGGGCAATGAGCAGTTCTTC,CASSQDEGNEQFF
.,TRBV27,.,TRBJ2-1,TGTGCCAGCCACGACCGGCGAGCCTACAATGAGCAGTTCTTC,CASHDRRAYNEQFF
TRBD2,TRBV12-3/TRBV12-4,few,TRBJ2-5,TGTGCCAGCAGTTTCACCGGGGGGGCTTTTGAGACCCAGTACTTC,CASSFTGGAFETQYF
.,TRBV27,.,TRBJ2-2,TGTGCCAGCAGTTTAACCCAGGACCCACCCGGGGAGCTGTTTTTT,CASSLTQDPPGELFF
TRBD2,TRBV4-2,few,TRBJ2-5,TGTGCCAGCAGCCATGGGACTAGCGGGTTAGGGGAGACCCAGTACTTC,CASSHGTSGLGETQYF
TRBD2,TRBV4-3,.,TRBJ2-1,TGCGCCAGCAGCCAAGATTGGGGGGGACACAATGAGCAGTTCTTC,CASSQDWGGHNEQFF
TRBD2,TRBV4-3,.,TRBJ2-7,TGCGCCAGCAGCCAAGAGGTTGGGACTAGCTGGAGCTCCTACAATGAGCAGTACTTC,CASSQEVGTSWSSYNEQYF
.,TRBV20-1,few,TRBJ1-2,TGCAGTGCTAATCATGGTTACATGAGCTACACCTTC,CSANHGYMSYTF
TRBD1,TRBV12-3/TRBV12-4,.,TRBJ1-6,TGTGCCAGCAGTTTAACAGGGGGTAATTCACCCCTCCACTTT,CASSLTGGNSPLHF
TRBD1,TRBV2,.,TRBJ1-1,TGTGCCAGCAGTGTCCGTAGTGTGGGACAGGGGAACACTGAAGCTTTCTTT,CASSVRSVGQGNTEAFF
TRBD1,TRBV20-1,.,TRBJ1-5,TGCAGTGCTAGAGATCCAGGGGGAATTGATCAGCCCCAGCATTTT,CSARDPGGIDQPQHF
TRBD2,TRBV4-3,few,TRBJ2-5,TGCGCCAGCAGCCAAGGAGGGTCTAGCGGGGAGACCCAGTACTTC,CASSQGGSSGETQYF
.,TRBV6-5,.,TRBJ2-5,TGTGCCAGCAGTTACGGAACAGGAGGAGGTCCAGAGACCCAGTACTTC,CASSYGTGGGPETQYF
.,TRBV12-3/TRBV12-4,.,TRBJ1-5,TGTGCCAGCAGTCCCCGCCATGGGGGGACGAATCAGCCCCAGCATTTT,CASSPRHGGTNQPQHF
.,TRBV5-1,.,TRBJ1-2,TGCGCCAGCAGCCCCGACGGGGGGGCAGGGTATGGCTACACCTTC,CASSPDGGAGYGYTF
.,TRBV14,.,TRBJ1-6,TGTGCCAGCAGCCAATGGTGGGACGGAAATTCACCCCTCCACTTT,CASSQWWDGNSPLHF
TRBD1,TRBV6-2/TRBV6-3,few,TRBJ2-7,TGTGCCACCTGCCCGGGACAGCCCTACGAGCAGTACTTC,CATCPGQPYEQYF
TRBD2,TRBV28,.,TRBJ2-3,TGTGCCAGCAGTTTAGGCACGGGGGGACTAGCGACGCAGTATTTT,CASSLGTGGLATQYF
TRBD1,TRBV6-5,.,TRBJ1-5,TGTGCCACCCGGCCAGACAGGGGGGCCAATCAGCCCCAGCATTTT,CATRPDRGANQPQHF
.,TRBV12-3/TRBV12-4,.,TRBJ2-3,TGTGCCAGCAACCAGGGAGACCGGGGTACGCAGTATTTT,CASNQGDRGTQYF
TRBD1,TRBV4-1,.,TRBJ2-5,TGCGCCAGCAGCCGTCCGGGACAGCTAGAAGAGACCCAGTACTTC,CASSRPGQLEETQYF
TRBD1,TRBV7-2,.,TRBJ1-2,TGTGCCAGCAGCTTAACTTCACAGGGGGCGCGTCACTATGGCTACACCTTC,CASSLTSQGARHYGYTF
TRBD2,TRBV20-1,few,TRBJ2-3,TGCAGTGCTAGTATAACTAGCGGGGGGCGGGGAGATACGCAGTATTTT,CSASITSGGRGDTQYF
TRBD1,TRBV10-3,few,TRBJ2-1,TGTGCCATCAGTGGGACAGGGAAGGTACTAAATGAGCAGTTCTTC,CAISGTGKVLNEQFF
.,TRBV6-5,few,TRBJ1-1,TGTGCCAGCAGTTACTCGGCGGTGAACACTGAAGCTTTCTTT,CASSYSAVNTEAFF
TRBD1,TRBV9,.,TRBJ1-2,TGTGCCAGCAGCGGGATCCCTGGACAGGTACCTTATGGCTACACCTTC,CASSGIPGQVPYGYTF
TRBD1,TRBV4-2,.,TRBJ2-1,TGTGCCAGCAGCCCAGCGAGGGACAGGAGCTCCTACAATGAGCAGTTCTTC,CASSPARDRSSYNEQFF
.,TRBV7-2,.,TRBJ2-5,TGTGCCAGTTCGGCGACCGGTAACAATGAGCAGTACTTC,CASSATGNNEQYF
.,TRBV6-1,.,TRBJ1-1,TGTGCCAGCAGTGACGCGGTTGAGAGGGTAGGGGGGAACACTGAAGCTTTCTTT,CASSDAVERVGGNTEAFF
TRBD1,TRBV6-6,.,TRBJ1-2,TGTGCCAGCAGTCCCGGGACAGGGTGGGGGAACTACGGCTACACCTTC,CASSPGTGWGNYGYTF
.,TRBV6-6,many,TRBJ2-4,TGTGCCAGCAGCCCCGGGGGATCGGAGCAGTACTTC,CASSPGGSEQYF
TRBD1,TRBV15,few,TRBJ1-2,TGTGCCACCAGCAGAGGGACAGGGGGGGGCTATGGCTACACCTTC,CATSRGTGGGYGYTF
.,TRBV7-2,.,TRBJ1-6,TGTGCCAGCAGCTTAGCGTTAAGGGAACAGTCGCCCCTCCACTTT,CASSLALREQSPLHF
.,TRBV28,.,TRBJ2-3,TGTGCCAGCAGTTGGGGGACGTTTGTAGGAGATACGCAGTATTTT,CASSWGTFVGDTQYF
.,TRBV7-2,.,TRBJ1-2,TGTGCCAGCAGCTTAGAGTTAGGAGGACCCTATGGCTACACCTTC,CASSLELGGPYGYTF